This entry lists 17 T cell receptor beta chains sequenced from one sample in a study of shared clonotypes between healthy human individuals (dated by TCRdb to between 2020 and 2021). Library construction relied on the immunoSEQ multiplex PCR assay. The source is immuneACCESS, and TCRdb retained only in-frame sequences with V and J called. Part of the clones is not carried over; for the studies checked, unresolved V genes explain less than half of this, and the remainder is unexplained. The table for this sample lists roughly 490,000 clones; less than 80% of them were counted only once. The ten largest clones add up to around 13% of the sample. Sequencing was carried out using PBMCs. The receptors were gathered from a woman aged 40 to 50 in good health. Some clones in this sample may be carry-over from other donors' samples.

The gene calls are TRBV14 and TRBJ2-7; 13 positions match TRBD2. Losses at the gene ends were 3 bases for V and 1 base for J; bases not matched to a gene: 3. Germline V gene lookup returns CDR1 SGHDN and CDR2 FVKESK. CDR3 length: 16 residues. The CDR3 DNA follows: TGTGCCAGCAGCCACGGGACTAGCGGGGTGTCCTACGAGCAGTACTTC. Translation: CASSHGTSGVSYEQYF.

The J gene is TRBJ2-1, the V gene TRBV19; 7 positions match TRBD1. Germline V gives CDR1 LNHDA, CDR2 SQIVND (reference sequence). CDR3 length: 14 residues. Unmatched junction bases numbered 3, after V lost 5 bases and J lost 2 bases. This CDR3 is CASSATGAYNEQFF. CDR3 DNA: TGTGCCAGTAGTGCCACAGGGGCCTACAATGAGCAGTTCTTC.

V and J are TRBV4-1 and TRBJ2-7; 10 bases are a match to TRBD2. Per the germline V gene, CDR1 is MGHRA and CDR2 is YSYEKL. This CDR3 is built from 13 residues. Trimming took 4 bases from V and 4 from J; bases not matched to a gene: 1. CDR3 in amino acids: CASSPGLAYEQYF. Here the CDR3 DNA reads TGCGCCAGCAGCCCGGGACTAGCGTACGAGCAGTACTTC.

The V call is TRBV10-3, the J call TRBJ2-6; 8 bases are a match to TRBD1. The V gene end was trimmed by 6 bases and the J gene end by 0 bases; junction bases not matched to a gene: 4. CDR3 length: 16 amino acids. Germline V gives CDR1 ENHRY, CDR2 SYGVKD. As DNA, the CDR3 is TGTGCCATCAGGAAACAGGGGGTCTCTGGGGCCAACGTCCTGACTTTC. Translated, it gives CAIRKQGVSGANVLTF.

This clone appeared many times. This chain connects TRBV2 to TRBJ2-7; D ambiguous. V lost 3 bases to trimming and J lost 0 bases, with 6 bases between them. This CDR3 spans 13 amino acids. The V gene's germline CDR1 is SNHLY and CDR2 FYNNEI. The chain's CDR3 is CASSDVFSYEQYF. CDR3 in DNA: TGTGCCAGCAGTGACGTGTTCTCCTACGAGCAGTACTTC.

This clone was recorded once. It is likely a read error: a sequence one base away is far more abundant. Other DNA sequences in this specimen translate into the identical CDR3. The chain couples TRBV30 to TRBJ2-7; D is perhaps TRBD1 or TRBD2 (5 bases each). CDR1 GTSNPN and CDR2 SVGIG come from the germline V gene (reference sequence). The CDR3 is 13 residues long. Trimming pared 0 bases from V and 4 bases from J, leaving 10 bases between. The CDR3 spells CAWSVLGDYEQYF. The CDR3 coding sequence is TGTGCCTGGAGTGTACTGGGGGATTACGAGCAGTACTTC.

The chain links TRBV5-1 to TRBJ1-1, with TRBD1 matching over 8 bases. The V gene's germline CDR1 is SGHRS and CDR2 YFSETQ. CDR3 length: 13 amino acids. The V segment lost 4 bases and the J segment 7 bases; nucleotides outside the gene matches: 6. CDR3 nucleotides: TGCGCCAGCAGCCAAGGACAGGGTTTTGAAGCTTTCTTT. Translating it yields CASSQGQGFEAFF.

This clone was seen just once. This chain connects TRBV19 to TRBJ2-1, with 8 bases matching TRBD2. The germline V gene encodes CDR1 LNHDA and CDR2 SQIVND (reference sequence). The CDR3 is made up of 15 amino acids. Trimming at V came to 4 bases and at J to 9 bases, leaving 11 bases not matched to a gene. The CDR3 loop reads CASSTGLDRFGEQFF. CDR3 nucleotides: TGTGCCAGTAGTACGGGACTAGATAGATTCGGTGAGCAGTTCTTC. Full variable domain (remainder filled in from reference TRBV19 and TRBJ2-1): DGGITQSPKYLFRKEGQNVTLSCEQNLNHDAMYWYRQDPGQGLRLIYYSQIVNDFQKGDIAEGYSVSREKKESFPLTVTSAQKNPTAFYLCASSTGLDRFGEQFFGPGTRLTVL.

V and J are TRBV21-1 and TRBJ1-3. TRBV21-1 is noted as a pseudogene. There are 18 residues in the CDR3. The CDR3 sequence: CASSSSLGPAPAGNTIYF. The CDR3, as DNA: TGTGCCAGCAGCTCGTCGCTGGGTCCAGCCCCTGCTGGAAACACCATATATTTT.

The gene calls are TRBV4-2 and TRBJ1-1; TRBD1 aligns across 9 bases. The trim removed 1 base at V and 4 bases at J, leaving 1 base unmatched. This CDR3 is built from 14 residues. Germline CDR1 LGHNA, CDR2 YNFKEQ. The CDR3 sequence: CASSQVDRGTEAFF. The CDR3 DNA reads as TGTGCCAGCAGCCAAGTGGACAGGGGCACTGAAGCTTTCTTT.

This sequence joins TRBV5-5 and TRBJ2-2; D gene uncertain. CDR1 and CDR2 (germline): SGHKS, YYEKEE (reference sequence). Trimming took off 1 base at V and 2 bases at J, with 12 bases between the two ends. The CDR3 consists of 16 residues. The CDR3: CASSLFSGTNTGELFF. CDR3 bases: TGTGCCAGCAGCTTGTTTTCTGGCACAAACACCGGGGAGCTGTTTTTT. Full variable domain (outside the CDR3, taken from reference TRBV5-5 and TRBJ2-2): DAGVTQSPTHLIKTRGQQVTLRCSPISGHKSVSWYQQVLGQGPQFIFQYYEKEERGRGNFPDRFSARQFPNYSSELNVNALLLGDSALYLCASSLFSGTNTGELFFGEGSRLTVL.

V usage is TRBV29-1 and J usage is TRBJ2-5; 11 bases map to TRBD1. Matching the DNA end better, TRBJ2-7 makes the J call doubtful. Germline V gene lookup returns CDR1 SQVTM and CDR2 ANQGSEA. The CDR3 spans 14 residues. Here the CDR3 reads CSVVPGQGVYEQYF. CDR3 sequence (DNA): TGCAGCGTTGTCCCGGGACAGGGGGTCTACGAGCAGTACTTC.

This clone appeared a single time. The chain employs TRBV11-3 and TRBJ2-3; no reliable D call. Trimming removed 0 bases from V and 4 bases from J, with 11 bases in between. The CDR3 consists of 15 residues. Germline-derived CDR1 and CDR2 are SGHNT and YENEEA. For the CDR3, the DNA is TGTGCCAGCAGCTTAGACCCCATCAGCTCAGATACGCAGTATTTT. This encodes CASSLDPISSDTQYF.

This chain connects TRBV20-1 to TRBJ2-3; D gene unclear. Germline CDR1 is DFQATT and CDR2 is SNEGSKA (reference sequence). This CDR3 is built from 10 residues. V was shortened by 5 bases and J by 5 bases, with 5 bases between the two germline ends. The CDR3, as DNA: TGCAGTGCTGGCGGAGATACGCAGTATTTT. Its protein is CSAGGDTQYF.

The genes are TRBV15 and TRBJ2-1, with TRBD1 identical over 8 bases. CDR3 size: 15 residues. The junction had 5 bases not matched to a gene; V was cut back by 2 bases and J by 5 bases. From germline, CDR1 is LNHNV and CDR2 YYDKDF (reference sequence). The CDR3 nucleotides are TGTGCCACCAGCAGAAGGACAGGGACGAACAATGAGCAGTTCTTC. Translation gives CATSRRTGTNNEQFF.

In the case of this clone: Different DNA sequences within this sample yield the same CDR3. This chain uses TRBV6-1 with TRBJ2-7; D is unclear. CDR3 length equals 11 residues. V lost 2 bases to trimming and J lost 2 bases, with 1 base between them. The germline V gene encodes CDR1 MNHNS and CDR2 SASEGT. Written as DNA, the CDR3 is TGTGCCAGCAGTGAACCCTACGAGCAGTACTTC. Its translation: CASSEPYEQYF.

The chain uses TRBV9 and TRBJ2-5, with 7 nucleotides matching TRBD2. J gave up 5 bases and V 0 bases, and 19 bases lay outside the gene matches. The CDR3 is 19 amino acids. Germline CDR1 and CDR2: SGDLS and YYNGEE. The CDR3 sequence: CASSVDRGDPGGAWETQYF. The CDR3 DNA sequence: TGTGCCAGCAGCGTAGATCGGGGGGACCCCGGAGGGGCGTGGGAGACCCAGTACTTC.